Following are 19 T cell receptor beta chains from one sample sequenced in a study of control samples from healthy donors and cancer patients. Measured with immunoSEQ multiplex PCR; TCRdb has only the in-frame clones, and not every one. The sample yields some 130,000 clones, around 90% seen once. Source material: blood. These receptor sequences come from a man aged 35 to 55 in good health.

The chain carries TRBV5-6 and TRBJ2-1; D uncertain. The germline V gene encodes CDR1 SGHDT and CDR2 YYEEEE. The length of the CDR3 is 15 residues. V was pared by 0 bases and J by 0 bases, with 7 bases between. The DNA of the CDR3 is TGTGCCAGCAGCTTGGTCAGGAGCTCCTACAATGAGCAGTTCTTC. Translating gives CASSLVRSSYNEQFF.

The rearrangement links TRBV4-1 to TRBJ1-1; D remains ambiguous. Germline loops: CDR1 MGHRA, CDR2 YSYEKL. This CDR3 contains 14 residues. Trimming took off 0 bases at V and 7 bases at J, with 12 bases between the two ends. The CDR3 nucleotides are TGCGCCAGCAGCCAAGAGGAGTCACTAGGTGAAGCTTTCTTT. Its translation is CASSQEESLGEAFF.

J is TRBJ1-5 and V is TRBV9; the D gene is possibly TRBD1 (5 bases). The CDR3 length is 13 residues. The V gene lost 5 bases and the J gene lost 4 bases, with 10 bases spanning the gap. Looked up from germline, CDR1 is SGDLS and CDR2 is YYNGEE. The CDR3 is CASSTGRNQPQHF. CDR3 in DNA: TGTGCCAGCAGTACAGGCCGGAATCAGCCCCAGCATTTT.

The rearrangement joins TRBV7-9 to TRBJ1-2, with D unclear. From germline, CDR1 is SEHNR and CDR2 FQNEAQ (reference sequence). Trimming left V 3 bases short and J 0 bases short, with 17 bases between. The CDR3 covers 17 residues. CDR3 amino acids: CASSFFALGRSNYGYTF. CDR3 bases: TGTGCCAGCAGCTTTTTTGCCCTGGGGAGATCTAACTATGGCTACACCTTC.

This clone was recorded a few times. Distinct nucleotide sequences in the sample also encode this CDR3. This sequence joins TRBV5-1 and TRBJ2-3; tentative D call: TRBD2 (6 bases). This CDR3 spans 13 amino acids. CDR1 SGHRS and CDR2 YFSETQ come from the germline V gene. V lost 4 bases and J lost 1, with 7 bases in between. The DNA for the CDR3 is TGCGCCAGCAGCCCGGGGGGCACAGATACGCAGTATTTT. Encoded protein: CASSPGGTDTQYF.

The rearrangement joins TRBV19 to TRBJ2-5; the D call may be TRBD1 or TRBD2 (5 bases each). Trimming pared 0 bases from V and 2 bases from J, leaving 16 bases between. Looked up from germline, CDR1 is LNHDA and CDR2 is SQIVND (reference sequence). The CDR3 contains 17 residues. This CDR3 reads CASSIDLPGTAQETQYF. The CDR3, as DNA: TGTGCCAGTAGTATAGATCTGCCAGGGACGGCACAAGAGACCCAGTACTTC.

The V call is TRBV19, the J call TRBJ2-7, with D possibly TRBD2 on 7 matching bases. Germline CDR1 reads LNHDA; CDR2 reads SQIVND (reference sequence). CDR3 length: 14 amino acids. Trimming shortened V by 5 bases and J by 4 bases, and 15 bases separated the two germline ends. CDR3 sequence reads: CASSSGGLGYEQYF. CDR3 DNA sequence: TGTGCCAGTAGTTCGGGGGGCTTAGGATACGAGCAGTACTTC.

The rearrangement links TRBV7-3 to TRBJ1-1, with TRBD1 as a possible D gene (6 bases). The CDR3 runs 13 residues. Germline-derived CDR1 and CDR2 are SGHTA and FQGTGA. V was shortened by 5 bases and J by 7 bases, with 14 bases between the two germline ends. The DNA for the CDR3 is TGTGCCAGCAGCCCTACAGGGTTGGGTGAAGCTTTCTTT. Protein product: CASSPTGLGEAFF.

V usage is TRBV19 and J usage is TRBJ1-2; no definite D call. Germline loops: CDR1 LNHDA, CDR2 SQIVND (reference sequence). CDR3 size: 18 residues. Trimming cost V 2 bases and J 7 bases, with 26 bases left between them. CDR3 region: CASSISLTRPHVGTGYTF. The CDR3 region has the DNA TGTGCCAGTAGTATATCCCTTACACGCCCCCACGTGGGTACTGGCTACACCTTC.

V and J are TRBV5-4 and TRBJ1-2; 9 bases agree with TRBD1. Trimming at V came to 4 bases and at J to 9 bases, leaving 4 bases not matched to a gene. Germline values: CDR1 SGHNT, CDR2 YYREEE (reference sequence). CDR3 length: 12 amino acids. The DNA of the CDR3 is TGTGCCAGCAGCCGGACAGGGGAGAGCTACACCTTC. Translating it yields CASSRTGESYTF.

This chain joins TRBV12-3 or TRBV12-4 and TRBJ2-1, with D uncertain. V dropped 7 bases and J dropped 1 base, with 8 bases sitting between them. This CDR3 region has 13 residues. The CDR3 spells CASTSLSYNEQFF. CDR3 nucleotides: TGTGCCAGCACCTCACTTTCCTACAATGAGCAGTTCTTC.

The CDR3 nucleotides are TGTGCCAGCAGCCCCCTCGGGCTCGCCACTGAAGCTTTCTTT. It translates to CASSPLGLATEAFF. This chain connects TRBV14 to TRBJ1-1; the D is unclear. The V gene's germline CDR1 is SGHDN and CDR2 FVKESK. Between the trimmed V and J ends, which lost 4 bases and 4 bases, there was a span of 13 bases. There are 14 residues in the CDR3.

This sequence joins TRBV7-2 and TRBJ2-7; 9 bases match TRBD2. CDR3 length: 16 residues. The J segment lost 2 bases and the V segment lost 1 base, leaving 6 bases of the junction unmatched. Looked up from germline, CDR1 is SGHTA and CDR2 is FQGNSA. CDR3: CASSLDGGGVPYEQYF. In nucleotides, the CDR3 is TGTGCCAGCAGCTTAGATGGCGGGGGGGTCCCCTACGAGCAGTACTTC.

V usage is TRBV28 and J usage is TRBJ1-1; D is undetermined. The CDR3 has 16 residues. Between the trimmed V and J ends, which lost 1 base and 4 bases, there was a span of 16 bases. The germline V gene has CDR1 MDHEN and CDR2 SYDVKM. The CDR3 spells CASSLLDGRRITEAFF. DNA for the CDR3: TGTGCCAGCAGTTTATTGGACGGAAGACGGATCACTGAAGCTTTCTTT.

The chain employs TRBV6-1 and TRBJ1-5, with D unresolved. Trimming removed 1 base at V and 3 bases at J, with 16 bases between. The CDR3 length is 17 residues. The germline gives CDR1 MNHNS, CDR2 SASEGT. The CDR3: CASSEERAVWDNQPQHF. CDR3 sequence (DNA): TGTGCCAGCAGTGAAGAAAGGGCAGTTTGGGACAATCAGCCCCAGCATTTT.

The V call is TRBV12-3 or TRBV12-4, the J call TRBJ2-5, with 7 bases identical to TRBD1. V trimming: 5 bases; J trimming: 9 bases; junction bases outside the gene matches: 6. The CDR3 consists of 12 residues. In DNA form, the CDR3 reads TGTGCCAGCAGTAGACAGGGTGGGGCCCAGTACTTC. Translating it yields CASSRQGGAQYF.

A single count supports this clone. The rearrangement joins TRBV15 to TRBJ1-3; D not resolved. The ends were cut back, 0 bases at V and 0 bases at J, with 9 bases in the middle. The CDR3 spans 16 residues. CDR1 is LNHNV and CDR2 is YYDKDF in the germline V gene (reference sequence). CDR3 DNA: TGTGCCACCAGCAGAGATTGGTCGAGCTCTGGAAACACCATATATTTT. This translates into CATSRDWSSSGNTIYF.

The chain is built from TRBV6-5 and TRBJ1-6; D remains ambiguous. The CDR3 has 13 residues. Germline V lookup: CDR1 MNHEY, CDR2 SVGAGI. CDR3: CACRSSYNSPLHF. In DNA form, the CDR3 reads TGTGCGTGCAGGAGCTCCTATAATTCACCCCTCCACTTT.

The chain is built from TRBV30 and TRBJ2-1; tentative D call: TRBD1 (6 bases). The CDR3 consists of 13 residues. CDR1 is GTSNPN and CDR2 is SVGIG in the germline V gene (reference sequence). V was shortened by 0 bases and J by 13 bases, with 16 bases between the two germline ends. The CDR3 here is CAWSVKSRGSQFF. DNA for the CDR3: TGTGCCTGGAGTGTAAAATCCAGGGGCTCACAGTTCTTC.